This T cell receptor (beta chain) was profiled in a study of shared clonotypes between healthy human individuals. Study observations and caveats: A reduction in generation probabilities was seen for non-shared clonotypes relative to those shared by all four donors. Incompleteness in sorted-subset sequencing, despite large depth, was shown by rarefaction.

This clone was observed a few times. Its antigen is unidentified. On sorted subsets, replicate PCRs used about 180 ng DNA, or 25,000 to 35,000 T cell genomes. The protocol was immunoSEQ multiplex PCR, while the TCRdb copy is restricted to in-frame clones and leaves out a portion. The sample lists 950,000 to 1,100,000 clones; about 80% were seen once. The receptor's source is a man between 18 and 29 years old in good health. Input material: memory CD4+ T cells sorted from blood. Subset indicated: CD45RA-negative fraction.

CDR3 nucleotide sequence: TGTGCCAGTAGTATTGAGACAGTCTATTCACCCCTCCACTTT. Its protein product is CASSIETVYSPLHF. The rearrangement joins TRBV19 to TRBJ1-6, with D possibly TRBD1 on 5 matching bases. The CDR3 has 14 residues. Germline loops: CDR1 LNHDA, CDR2 SQIVND (reference sequence). With 3 bases removed from V and 8 bases from J, the gap between germline ends came to 11 bases.